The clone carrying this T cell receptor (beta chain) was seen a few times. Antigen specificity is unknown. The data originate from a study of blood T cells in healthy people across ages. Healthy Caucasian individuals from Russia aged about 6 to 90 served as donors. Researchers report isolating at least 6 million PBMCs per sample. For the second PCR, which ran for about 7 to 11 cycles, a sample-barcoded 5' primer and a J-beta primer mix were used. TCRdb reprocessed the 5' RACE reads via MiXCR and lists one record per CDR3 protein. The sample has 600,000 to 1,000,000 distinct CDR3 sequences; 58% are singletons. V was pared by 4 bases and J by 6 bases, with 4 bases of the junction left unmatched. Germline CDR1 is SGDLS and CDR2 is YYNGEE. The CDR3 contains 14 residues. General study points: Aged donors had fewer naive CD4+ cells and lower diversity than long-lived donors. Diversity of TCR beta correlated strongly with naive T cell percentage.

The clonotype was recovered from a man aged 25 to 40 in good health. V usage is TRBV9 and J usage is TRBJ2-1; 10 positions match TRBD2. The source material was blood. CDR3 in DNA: TGTGCCAGCAGCCCCAGCGGGAGGGGCAATGAGCAGTTCTTC. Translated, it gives CASSPSGRGNEQFF.